Below, 10 T cell receptor beta chains from the same sample are listed, as sequenced in a study of cytomegalovirus exposure and HLA in healthy donors. Primers: 60 Vbeta forward and 13 Jbeta reverse. Sequencing was performed with immunoSEQ multiplex PCR; in TCRdb, only in-frame clones are kept and a portion is missing. The sample contains over 100,000 clones, around 70% of which appear only once. What was sequenced was PBMCs. Receptors originate from a man aged 25 to 40 in good health and CMV-seropositive.

This clone was detected once. The V call is TRBV7-9, the J call TRBJ2-7; D not certain. V lost 4 bases, J lost 0 bases, and 16 bases lay in between. Per germline, CDR1 SEHNR and CDR2 FQNEAQ (reference sequence). The length of the CDR3 is 16 residues. CDR3 sequence (DNA): TGTGCCAGCAGCTATTCAATCTCAACATCCTCCTACGAGCAGTACTTC. Residues: CASSYSISTSSYEQYF.

This CDR3 is CASSYSQGVGKSPLHF. DNA of the CDR3: TGTGCCAGCAGTTACTCGCAAGGGGTGGGTAAATCACCCCTCCACTTT. This chain uses TRBV6-6 with TRBJ1-6, with a weak D call TRBD1 (5 bases). The CDR3 is made up of 16 amino acids. V lost 0 bases, J lost 10 bases, and 16 bases lay in between. Per the germline V gene, CDR1 is MNHNY and CDR2 is SVGAGI (reference sequence).

The chain has TRBV30 and TRBJ2-3; a possible D gene is TRBD2 (6 bases). The CDR3 has 15 amino acids. Germline CDR1 reads GTSNPN; CDR2 reads SVGIG (reference sequence). V shed 3 bases and J shed 0 bases, with 13 bases lying between them. CDR3 sequence reads: CAWSPGTSSTDTQYF. In nucleotides, the CDR3 is TGTGCCTGGAGCCCCGGGACTTCCAGCACAGATACGCAGTATTTT.

Here the CDR3 DNA reads TGCAGCGTTGAAGATGTAGAGGGCCCCGGTGGTCAGCCCCAGCATTTT. It codes for CSVEDVEGPGGQPQHF. The V call is TRBV29-1, the J call TRBJ1-5, with no clear D. Germline-derived CDR1 and CDR2 are SQVTM and ANQGSEA. V lost 0 bases and J 6 bases, leaving 18 bases between the germline ends. This CDR3 spans 16 amino acids.

This clone was found a few times. The rearrangement uses TRBV10-3 and TRBJ1-6; D is possibly TRBD1 (5 bases). Germline V gene data show CDR1 as ENHRY and CDR2 as SYGVKD. The CDR3 extends over 22 amino acids. V dropped 0 bases and J dropped 0 bases, with 24 bases sitting between them. The CDR3 spells CAISESLKGQPLFLSYNSPLHF. CDR3 sequence (DNA): TGTGCCATCAGTGAGTCGTTAAAGGGGCAACCCCTATTCCTCTCCTATAATTCACCCCTCCACTTT.

As concerns this clone: A junction end diverges from the germline sequence, so it may reflect a read error. The chain couples TRBV7-9 to TRBJ2-3, with 10 nucleotides matching TRBD2. The CDR3 is 16 amino acids. Per the germline V gene, CDR1 is SEHNR and CDR2 is FQNEAQ (reference sequence). The DNA for the CDR3 is TGTTCCAGCAGCTTAGATCCGGGACTAGCGACAGATACGCAGTATTTT. Translating it yields CSSSLDPGLATDTQYF.

The chain employs TRBV7-2 and TRBJ2-5; no firm D call. This CDR3 has 15 amino acids. The germline gives CDR1 SGHTA, CDR2 FQGNSA. Deletions cut 5 bases from V and 2 bases from J, with 15 bases between. The CDR3 coding sequence is TGTGCCAGCAGCGGATCTGCGGCATATCAAGAGACCCAGTACTTC. It specifies CASSGSAAYQETQYF. Full variable domain (outside the CDR3, taken from reference TRBV7-2 and TRBJ2-5): GAGVSQSPSNKVTEKGKDVELRCDPISGHTALYWYRQSLGQGLEFLIYFQGNSAPDKSGLPSDRFSAERTGGSVSTLTIQRTQQEDSAVYLCASSGSAAYQETQYFGPGTRLLVL.

This rearrangement joins TRBV7-9 to TRBJ2-5; D gene unclear. V was trimmed by 1 base and J by 11 bases, leaving 17 bases between them. Looked up from germline, CDR1 is SEHNR and CDR2 is FQNEAQ (reference sequence). This CDR3 has 14 residues. As DNA, the CDR3 is TGTGCCAGCAGCTTAGACGAGATTGGTGAAGAGCAGTACTTC. This codes for CASSLDEIGEEQYF.

This clone came up once. J is TRBJ1-1 and V is TRBV30, with D perhaps matching TRBD1 (5 bases). The germline gives CDR1 GTSNPN, CDR2 SVGIG (reference sequence). The CDR3 spans 13 residues. Deletions cut 3 bases from V and 7 bases from J, with 15 bases between. This CDR3 reads CAWRVGEAGEAFF. The CDR3 DNA follows: TGTGCCTGGAGGGTGGGGGAGGCGGGTGAAGCTTTCTTT.

This clone has just a few counts. V gene TRBV27 combines with J gene TRBJ2-1, with D unclear. The CDR3 spans 13 residues. Germline-derived CDR1 and CDR2 are MNHEY and SMNVEV (reference sequence). Deletions cut 3 bases from V and 2 bases from J, with 5 bases between. CDR3 DNA: TGTGCCAGCAGTTTTTTCGCCTACAATGAGCAGTTCTTC. This sequence encodes CASSFFAYNEQFF.